The 8 T cell receptor beta chains below all came from one sample that was sequenced in a study of T cell repertoires in cytomegalovirus infection. Their specific antigens are unknown. TCRdb independently ran MiXCR on the reads; one entry per CDR3 protein. The sample records 700,000 to 850,000 distinct CDR3 sequences, around a third being singletons. Sequenced here: cultured CD8+ T cells from PBMCs, sampled from culture after CMV antigen stimulation. These receptors were taken from a human donor in good health (CMV status not recorded). Some clones in this sample may be carry-over from other donors' samples.

The J gene is TRBJ2-7, the V gene TRBV20-1; 10 nucleotides agree with TRBD2. V gave up 6 bases and J gave up 9 bases; unmatched junction bases: 11. CDR3 size: 13 residues. The germline CDR1 and CDR2 sequences are DFQATT and SNEGSKA (reference sequence). The DNA of the CDR3 is TGCAGTGCAGTGCGTAGCGGGGGGTGGGGGCAGTACTTC. It specifies CSAVRSGGWGQYF.

The chain recombines TRBV28 with TRBJ1-1, with D perhaps matching TRBD1 (5 bases). Germline CDR1 and CDR2: MDHEN and SYDVKM. V was trimmed by 5 bases and J by 8 bases, leaving 9 bases between them. The CDR3 totals 11 residues. In nucleotides, the CDR3 is TGTGCCAGCAGTCGGAGGGGAGAAGCTTTCTTT. Translating gives CASSRRGEAFF.

This clonotype is a singleton in its sample. Possible read error: a much larger clone is one base away. The V call is TRBV7-8, the J call TRBJ1-4, with 8 bases that match TRBD1. This CDR3 spans 18 amino acids. Germline V CDR1 and CDR2: SGHVS, FQNEAQ. V lost 5 bases, J lost 1 base, and 12 bases stayed unmatched. For the CDR3, the DNA is TGTGCCAGCAGCCTTGTCCCGGGACAGGCCGAAACTAATGAAAAACTGTTTTTT. Its translation: CASSLVPGQAETNEKLFF.

This chain links TRBV6-2 or TRBV6-3 with TRBJ2-1, with TRBD2 identical over 9 bases. V shed 7 bases and J 15 bases; nucleotides not matched to a gene: 13. There are 13 residues in the CDR3. Looked up from germline, CDR1 is MNHEY and CDR2 is SVGEGT. The CDR3 sequence: CASTWARGGLSFF. Here the CDR3 DNA reads TGTGCCAGCACCTGGGCGCGGGGGGGCCTCTCGTTCTTC.

This clonotype was counted many times. V gene TRBV7-9 combines with J gene TRBJ2-1; 10 nucleotides line up with TRBD2. J lost 3 bases, V lost 2 bases, and 7 bases had no gene match. The CDR3 has 17 amino acids. Germline values: CDR1 SEHNR, CDR2 FQNEAQ (reference sequence). This chain's CDR3 is CASSLSSGGLLYNEQFF. In nucleotides, the CDR3 is TGTGCCAGCAGCTTAAGTAGCGGGGGGTTACTCTACAATGAGCAGTTCTTC.

To note about this clonotype: One end of the junction fails to match germline, which may point to a read error. This chain connects TRBV7-9 to TRBJ2-2; TRBD2 matches at 9 bases. CDR1 is SEHNR, CDR2 FQNEAQ, per germline (reference sequence). This CDR3 has 18 residues. The CDR3 reads CATSQTPSGLATTGELFF. CDR3 bases: TGTGCCACCAGCCAAACCCCCTCCGGACTAGCGACAACCGGGGAGCTGTTTTTT.

The chain is built from TRBV27 and TRBJ2-2; tentatively, D is TRBD2 (7 bases). The CDR3 spans 15 residues. Germline V gene data show CDR1 as MNHEY and CDR2 as SMNVEV (reference sequence). The ends were cut back, 3 bases at V and 3 bases at J, with 11 bases in the middle. The CDR3 protein is CASSLGGPYTGELFF. CDR3 in DNA: TGTGCCAGCAGTTTGGGGGGGCCGTACACCGGGGAGCTGTTTTTT.

The CDR3 DNA is TGTGCCAGCAGTCTTCGTGGGACAGGGTTGGAGCTGTTTTTT. It is translated as CASSLRGTGLELFF. The chain recombines TRBV5-5 with TRBJ2-2, with 9 bases fitting TRBD1. Germline loops: CDR1 SGHKS, CDR2 YYEKEE (reference sequence). There are 14 residues in the CDR3. After removal of 5 bases from V and 10 bases from J, the junction contained 9 bases not matched to a gene. Combining the CDR3 with reference TRBV5-5 and TRBJ2-2 gives the whole variable domain DAGVTQSPTHLIKTRGQQVTLRCSPISGHKSVSWYQQVLGQGPQFIFQYYEKEERGRGNFPDRFSARQFPNYSSELNVNALLLGDSALYLCASSLRGTGLELFFGEGSRLTVL.